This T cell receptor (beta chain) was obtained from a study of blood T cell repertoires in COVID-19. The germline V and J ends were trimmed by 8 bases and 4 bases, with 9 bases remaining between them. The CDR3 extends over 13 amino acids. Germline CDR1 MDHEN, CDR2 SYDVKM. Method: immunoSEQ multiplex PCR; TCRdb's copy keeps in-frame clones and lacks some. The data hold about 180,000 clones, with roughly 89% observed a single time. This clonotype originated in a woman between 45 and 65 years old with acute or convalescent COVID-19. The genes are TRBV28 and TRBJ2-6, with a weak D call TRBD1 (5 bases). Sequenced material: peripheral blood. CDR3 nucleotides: TGTGCCAGCTCTCCAGGGGGGGCCAACGTCCTGACTTTC. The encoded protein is CASSPGGANVLTF.